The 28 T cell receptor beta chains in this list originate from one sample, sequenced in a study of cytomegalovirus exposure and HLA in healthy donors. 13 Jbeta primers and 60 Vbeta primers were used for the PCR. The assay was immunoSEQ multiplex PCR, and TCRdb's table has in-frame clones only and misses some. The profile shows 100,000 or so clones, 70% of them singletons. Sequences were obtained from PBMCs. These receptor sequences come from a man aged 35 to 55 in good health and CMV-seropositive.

Here the CDR3 reads CASSLGGTGYNEQFF. CDR3 nucleotide sequence: TGTGCCAGCAGCTTGGGGGGGACAGGGTACAATGAGCAGTTCTTC. The chain has TRBV5-4 and TRBJ2-1, with TRBD1 matching 9 bases. This CDR3 comprises 15 residues. Germline V lookup: CDR1 SGHNT, CDR2 YYREEE (reference sequence). V was pared by 0 bases and J by 4 bases, with 2 bases of the junction left unmatched.

CDR3 sequence: CASSSTGGVLETQYF. The CDR3 coding sequence is TGCGCCAGCAGTTCCACGGGGGGCGTTTTAGAGACCCAGTACTTC. This rearrangement joins TRBV4-3 to TRBJ2-5, with D perhaps TRBD2 (7 bases). The CDR3 consists of 15 residues. From germline, CDR1 is LGHNA and CDR2 YSLEER. Between the trimmed V and J ends, which lost 6 bases and 4 bases, there was a span of 18 bases.

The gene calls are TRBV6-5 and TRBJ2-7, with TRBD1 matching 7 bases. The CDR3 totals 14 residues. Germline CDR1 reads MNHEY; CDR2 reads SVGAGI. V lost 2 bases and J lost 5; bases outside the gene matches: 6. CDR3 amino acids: CASSYGRGNHEQYF. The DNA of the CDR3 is TGTGCCAGCAGTTACGGCAGGGGGAACCACGAGCAGTACTTC.

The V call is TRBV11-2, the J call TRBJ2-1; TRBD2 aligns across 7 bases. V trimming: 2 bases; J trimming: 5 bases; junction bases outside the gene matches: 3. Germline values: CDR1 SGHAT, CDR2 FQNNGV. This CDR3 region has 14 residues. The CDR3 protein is CASSLSLADNEQFF. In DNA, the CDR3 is TGTGCCAGCAGCTTATCTCTAGCGGACAATGAGCAGTTCTTC. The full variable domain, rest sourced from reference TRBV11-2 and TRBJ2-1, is EAGVAQSPRYKIIEKRQSVAFWCNPISGHATLYWYQQILGQGPKLLIQFQNNGVVDDSQLPKDRFSAERLKGVDSTLKIQPAKLEDSAVYLCASSLSLADNEQFFGPGTRLTVL.

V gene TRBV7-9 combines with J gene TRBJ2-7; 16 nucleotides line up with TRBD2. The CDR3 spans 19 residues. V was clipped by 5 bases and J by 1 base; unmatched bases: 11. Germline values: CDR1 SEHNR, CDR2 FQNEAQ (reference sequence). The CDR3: CASSRVGTSGRDQSYEQYF. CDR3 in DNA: TGTGCCAGCAGCCGAGTCGGGACTAGCGGGAGGGATCAGTCCTACGAGCAGTACTTC.

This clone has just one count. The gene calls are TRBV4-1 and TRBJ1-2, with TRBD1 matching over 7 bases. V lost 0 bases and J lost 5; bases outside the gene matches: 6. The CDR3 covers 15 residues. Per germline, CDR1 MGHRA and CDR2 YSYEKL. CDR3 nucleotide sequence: TGCGCCAGCAGCCAAGAGGAAGGGACAGCATATGGCTACACCTTC. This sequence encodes CASSQEEGTAYGYTF.

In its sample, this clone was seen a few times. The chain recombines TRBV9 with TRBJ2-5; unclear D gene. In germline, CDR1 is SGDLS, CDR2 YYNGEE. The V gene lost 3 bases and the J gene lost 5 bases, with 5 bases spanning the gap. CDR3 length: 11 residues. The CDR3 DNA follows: TGTGCCAGCAGCGACGAGGAGACCCAGTACTTC. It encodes CASSDEETQYF.

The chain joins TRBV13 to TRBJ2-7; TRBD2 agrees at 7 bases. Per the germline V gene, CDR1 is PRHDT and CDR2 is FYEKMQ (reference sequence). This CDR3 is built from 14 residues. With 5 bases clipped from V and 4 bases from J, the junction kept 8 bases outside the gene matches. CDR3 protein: CASSPWTRRYEQYV. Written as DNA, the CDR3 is TGTGCCAGCAGCCCTTGGACTAGAAGGTACGAGCAGTACGTC.

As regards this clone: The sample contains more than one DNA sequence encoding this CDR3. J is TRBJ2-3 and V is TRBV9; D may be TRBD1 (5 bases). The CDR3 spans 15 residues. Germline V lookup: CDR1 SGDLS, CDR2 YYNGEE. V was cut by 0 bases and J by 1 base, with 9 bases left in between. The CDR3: CASSVVTGGTDTQYF. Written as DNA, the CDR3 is TGTGCCAGCAGCGTAGTCACAGGAGGCACAGATACGCAGTATTTT.

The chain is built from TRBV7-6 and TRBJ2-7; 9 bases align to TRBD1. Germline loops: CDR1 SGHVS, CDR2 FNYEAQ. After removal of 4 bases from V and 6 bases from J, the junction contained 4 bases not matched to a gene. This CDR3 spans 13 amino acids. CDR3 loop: CASSWGQGSEQYF. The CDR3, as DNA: TGTGCCAGCAGCTGGGGACAGGGAAGCGAGCAGTACTTC.

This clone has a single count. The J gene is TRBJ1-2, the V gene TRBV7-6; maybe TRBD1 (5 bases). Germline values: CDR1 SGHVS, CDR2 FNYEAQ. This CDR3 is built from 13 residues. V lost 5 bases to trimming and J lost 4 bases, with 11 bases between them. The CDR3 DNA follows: TGTGCCAGCAGCAGTAGACAGAGCTATGGCTACACCTTC. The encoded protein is CASSSRQSYGYTF.

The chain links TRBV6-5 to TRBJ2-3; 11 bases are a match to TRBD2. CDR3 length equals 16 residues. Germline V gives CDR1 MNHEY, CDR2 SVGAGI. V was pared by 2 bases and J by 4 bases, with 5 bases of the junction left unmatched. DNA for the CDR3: TGTGCCAGCAGTTACGTTCTAGCGGGAGGCCCAGATACGCAGTATTTT. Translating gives CASSYVLAGGPDTQYF.

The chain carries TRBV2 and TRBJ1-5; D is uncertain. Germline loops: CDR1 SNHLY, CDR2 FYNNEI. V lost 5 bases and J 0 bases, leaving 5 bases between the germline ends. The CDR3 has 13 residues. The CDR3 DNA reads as TGTGCCAGCAGTTTTTATAGCAATCAGCCCCAGCATTTT. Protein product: CASSFYSNQPQHF.

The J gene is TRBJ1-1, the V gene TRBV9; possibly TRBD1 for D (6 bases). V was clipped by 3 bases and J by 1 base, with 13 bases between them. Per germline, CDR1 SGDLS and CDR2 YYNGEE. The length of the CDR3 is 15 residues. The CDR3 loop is CASSADLGANTEAFF. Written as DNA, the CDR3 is TGTGCCAGCAGCGCAGATCTGGGGGCGAACACTGAAGCTTTCTTT.

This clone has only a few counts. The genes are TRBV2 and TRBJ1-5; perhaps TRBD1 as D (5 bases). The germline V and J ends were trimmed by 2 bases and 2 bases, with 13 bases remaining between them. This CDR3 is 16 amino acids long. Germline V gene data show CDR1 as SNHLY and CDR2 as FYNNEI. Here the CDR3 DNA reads TGTGCCAGCAGTGAATTCGCAGGGCTGGGCAATCAGCCCCAGCATTTT. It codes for CASSEFAGLGNQPQHF.

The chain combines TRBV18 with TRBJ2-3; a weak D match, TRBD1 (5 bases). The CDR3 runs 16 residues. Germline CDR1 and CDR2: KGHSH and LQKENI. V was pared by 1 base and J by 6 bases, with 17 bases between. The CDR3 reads CASSPLPAGWSDTQYF. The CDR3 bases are TGTGCCAGCTCACCACTGCCGGCAGGGTGGTCGGATACGCAGTATTTT.

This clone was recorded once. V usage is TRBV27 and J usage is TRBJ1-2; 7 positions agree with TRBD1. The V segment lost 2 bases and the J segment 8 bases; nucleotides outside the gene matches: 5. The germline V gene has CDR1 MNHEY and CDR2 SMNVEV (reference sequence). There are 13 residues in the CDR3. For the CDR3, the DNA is TGTGCCAGCAGTTTAACAGGGGCAGAAGGCTACACCTTC. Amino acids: CASSLTGAEGYTF.

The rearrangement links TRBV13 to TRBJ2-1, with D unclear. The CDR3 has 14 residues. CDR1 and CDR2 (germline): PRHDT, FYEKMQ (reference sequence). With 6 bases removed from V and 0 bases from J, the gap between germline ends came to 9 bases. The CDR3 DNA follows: TGTGCCAGCAGGCTCTTGGCCTCCTACAATGAGCAGTTCTTC. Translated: CASRLLASYNEQFF. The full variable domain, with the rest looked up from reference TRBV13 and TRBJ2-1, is AAGVIQSPRHLIKEKRETATLKCYPIPRHDTVYWYQQGPGQDPQFLISFYEKMQSDKGSIPDRFSAQQFSDYHSELNMSSLELGDSALYFCASRLLASYNEQFFGPGTRLTVL.

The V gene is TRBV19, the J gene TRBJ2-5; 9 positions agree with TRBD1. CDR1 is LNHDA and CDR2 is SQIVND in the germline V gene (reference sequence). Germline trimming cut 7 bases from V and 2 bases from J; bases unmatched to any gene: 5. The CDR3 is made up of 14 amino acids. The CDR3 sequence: CASKQGANQETQYF. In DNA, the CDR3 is TGTGCCAGTAAACAGGGGGCAAATCAAGAGACCCAGTACTTC.

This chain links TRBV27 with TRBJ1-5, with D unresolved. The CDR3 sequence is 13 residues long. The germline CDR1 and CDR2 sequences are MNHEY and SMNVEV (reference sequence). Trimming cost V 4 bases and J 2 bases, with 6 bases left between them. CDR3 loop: CASSWGGNQPQHF. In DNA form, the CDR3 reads TGTGCCAGCAGTTGGGGAGGCAATCAGCCCCAGCATTTT.

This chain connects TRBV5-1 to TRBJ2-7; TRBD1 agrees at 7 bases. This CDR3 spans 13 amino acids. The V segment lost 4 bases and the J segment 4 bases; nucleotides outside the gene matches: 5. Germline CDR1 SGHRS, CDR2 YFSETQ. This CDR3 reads CASSEGTEYEQYF. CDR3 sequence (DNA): TGCGCCAGCAGCGAAGGGACAGAGTACGAGCAGTACTTC.

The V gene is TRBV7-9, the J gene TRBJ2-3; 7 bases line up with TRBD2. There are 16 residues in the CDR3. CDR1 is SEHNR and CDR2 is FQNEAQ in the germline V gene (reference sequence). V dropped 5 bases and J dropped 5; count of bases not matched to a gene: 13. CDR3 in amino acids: CASSPDWREGGDTQYF. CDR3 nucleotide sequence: TGTGCCAGCAGCCCTGATTGGAGGGAGGGAGGAGATACGCAGTATTTT.

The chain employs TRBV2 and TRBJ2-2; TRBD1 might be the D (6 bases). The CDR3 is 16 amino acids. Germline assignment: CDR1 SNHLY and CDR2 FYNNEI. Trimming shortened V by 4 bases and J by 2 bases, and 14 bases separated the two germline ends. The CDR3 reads CASSVMGTKNTGELFF. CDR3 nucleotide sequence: TGTGCCAGCAGTGTAATGGGGACAAAAAACACCGGGGAGCTGTTTTTT.

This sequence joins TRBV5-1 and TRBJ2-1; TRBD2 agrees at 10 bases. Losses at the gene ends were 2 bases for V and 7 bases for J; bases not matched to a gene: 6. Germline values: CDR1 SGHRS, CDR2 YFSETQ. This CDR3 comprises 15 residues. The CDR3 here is CASSLAGGPKNEQFF. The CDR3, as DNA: TGCGCCAGCAGCTTAGCGGGAGGGCCAAAGAATGAGCAGTTCTTC.

CDR3 protein: CSVVGGGAGANVLTF. CDR3 nucleotide sequence: TGCAGCGTTGTCGGCGGGGGTGCTGGGGCCAACGTCCTGACTTTC. The chain links TRBV29-1 to TRBJ2-6; 7 bases are shared with TRBD2. Germline assignment: CDR1 SQVTM and CDR2 ANQGSEA. This CDR3 spans 15 amino acids. V was pared by 4 bases and J by 2 bases, with 5 bases of the junction left unmatched.

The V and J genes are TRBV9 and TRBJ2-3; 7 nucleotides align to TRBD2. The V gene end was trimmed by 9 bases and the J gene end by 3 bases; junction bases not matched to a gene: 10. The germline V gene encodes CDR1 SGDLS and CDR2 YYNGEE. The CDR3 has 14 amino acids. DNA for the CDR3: TGTGCCACTTCGGCGGGAGTGAGGACAGATACGCAGTATTTT. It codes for CATSAGVRTDTQYF.

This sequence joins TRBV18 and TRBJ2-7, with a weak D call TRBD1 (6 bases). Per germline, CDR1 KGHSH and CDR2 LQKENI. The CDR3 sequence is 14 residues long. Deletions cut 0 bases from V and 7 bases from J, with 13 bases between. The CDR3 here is CASSPPSLRGEQYF. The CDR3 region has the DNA TGTGCCAGCTCACCACCGTCCCTTAGGGGGGAGCAGTACTTC.

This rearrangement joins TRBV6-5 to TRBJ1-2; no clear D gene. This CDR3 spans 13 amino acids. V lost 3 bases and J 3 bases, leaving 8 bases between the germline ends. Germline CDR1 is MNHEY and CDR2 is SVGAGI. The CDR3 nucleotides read TGTGCCAGCAGTTATTCACCAGACTATGGCTACACCTTC. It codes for CASSYSPDYGYTF.